This is a list of T cell receptor beta chains from one sample in a study of metastatic and nonmetastatic thyroid tumors. TCRdb reanalyzed the PCR reads via MiXCR. The table has 2,000 to 2,500 clones, about 10% seen once. Sample: tumor tissue. These receptor sequences come from a female donor with papillary thyroid cancer or a benign thyroid nodule (not recorded which). Some clones in this sample may be carry-over from other donors' samples. Each CDR3 is given with its conserved first and last residue. Each record gives: D gene, V gene, CDR3 length, clone size, J gene, CDR3 DNA, CDR3 protein. A D gene is named only where the DNA matches it firmly. Size tells how often a clone was seen (once, few, many) or the class of an expanded clone, and some rows leave it out.

D gene: NA; V gene: TRBV27; CDR3 length: 13; clone size: large; J gene: TRBJ1-1; CDR3 DNA: TGTGCCAGCAGTCAACTAATGAACACTGAAGCTTTCTTT; CDR3 protein: CASSQLMNTEAFF
D gene: TRBD1; V gene: TRBV18; CDR3 length: 14; clone size: medium-sized; J gene: TRBJ2-7; CDR3 DNA: TGTGCCAGCTCACCGGGACAGGGGGCTTACGAGCAGTACTTC; CDR3 protein: CASSPGQGAYEQYF
D gene: TRBD1; V gene: TRBV7-3; CDR3 length: 16; clone size: large; J gene: TRBJ2-2; CDR3 DNA: TGTGCCAGCAGCTCCTGGACAGGGAGCAACACCGGGGAGCTGTTTTTT; CDR3 protein: CASSSWTGSNTGELFF
D gene: NA; V gene: TRBV5-1; CDR3 length: 15; clone size: many; J gene: TRBJ2-1; CDR3 DNA: TGCGCCAGCAGCTTGGCCATTGTGGCAGCCAATGAGCAGTTCTTC; CDR3 protein: CASSLAIVAANEQFF
D gene: TRBD1; V gene: TRBV6-1; CDR3 length: 15; clone size: large; J gene: TRBJ1-2; CDR3 DNA: TGTGCCAGCAGTGAATACAGGGGAGTCGGGTATGGCTACACCTTC; CDR3 protein: CASSEYRGVGYGYTF
D gene: TRBD1; V gene: TRBV6-2/TRBV6-3; CDR3 length: 21; clone size: few; J gene: TRBJ2-7; CDR3 DNA: TGTGCCAGCAGTTACTCGAGGCGTCAACAGGGGAAGCTCGGCGATGCCTACGAGCAGTACTTC; CDR3 protein: CASSYSRRQQGKLGDAYEQYF
D gene: TRBD1; V gene: TRBV6-2/TRBV6-3; CDR3 length: 16; clone size: few; J gene: TRBJ2-5; CDR3 DNA: TGTGCCAGCAGTCCCTACCGGGACAGCTTTTGTGAGACCCAGTACTTC; CDR3 protein: CASSPYRDSFCETQYF
D gene: NA; V gene: TRBV6-2/TRBV6-3; CDR3 length: 15; clone size: medium-sized; J gene: TRBJ1-1; CDR3 DNA: TGTGCCAGCAGTTACTCCGAACTCCTAATGGGTGAAGCTTTCTTT; CDR3 protein: CASSYSELLMGEAFF
D gene: NA; V gene: TRBV15; CDR3 length: 13; clone size: medium-sized; J gene: TRBJ2-5; CDR3 DNA: TGTGCCACCAGCATGACAGGGAGGGAGACCCAGTACTTC; CDR3 protein: CATSMTGRETQYF
D gene: TRBD1; V gene: TRBV20-1; CDR3 length: 17; clone size: medium-sized; J gene: TRBJ2-7; CDR3 DNA: TGCAGTGCTAGAGTTGGGGACAGGGTAGTTACCCCCTACGAGCAGTACTTC; CDR3 protein: CSARVGDRVVTPYEQYF
D gene: TRBD2; V gene: TRBV10-3; CDR3 length: 15; clone size: NA; J gene: TRBJ2-1; CDR3 DNA: TGTGCCGTCCGGACTAGCGGGGGGGCCGGGGATGAGCAGTTCTTC; CDR3 protein: CAVRTSGGAGDEQFF
D gene: NA; V gene: TRBV12-3/TRBV12-4; CDR3 length: 15; clone size: medium-sized; J gene: TRBJ1-1; CDR3 DNA: TGTGCCAGCACCATAAGAGGGGGGGGCGGCACTGAAGCTTTCTTT; CDR3 protein: CASTIRGGGGTEAFF
D gene: TRBD2; V gene: TRBV20-1; CDR3 length: 17; clone size: once; J gene: TRBJ2-1; CDR3 DNA: TGCAGTGCTAGAGGACTAGCGGGGGGGAAATCCTACAATGAGCAGTTCTTC; CDR3 protein: CSARGLAGGKSYNEQFF
D gene: TRBD1; V gene: TRBV7-9; CDR3 length: 13; clone size: medium-sized; J gene: TRBJ1-1; CDR3 DNA: TGTGCCAGCCTGACAGGGGCTAACACTGAAGCTTTCTTT; CDR3 protein: CASLTGANTEAFF
D gene: TRBD1; V gene: TRBV6-4; CDR3 length: 15; clone size: NA; J gene: TRBJ1-2; CDR3 DNA: TGTGCCAGCAGTGACACCGGACAGGGGCTGTATGGCTACACCTTC; CDR3 protein: CASSDTGQGLYGYTF
D gene: TRBD1; V gene: TRBV19; CDR3 length: 14; clone size: medium-sized; J gene: TRBJ2-2; CDR3 DNA: TGTGCCAGTAGAACGGGACAGGCCACCGGGGAGCTGTTTTTT; CDR3 protein: CASRTGQATGELFF
D gene: TRBD1; V gene: TRBV11-3; CDR3 length: 14; clone size: medium-sized; J gene: TRBJ2-7; CDR3 DNA: TGTGCCAGCAGCCCCCGGGACAGGGATTACGAGCAGTACTTC; CDR3 protein: CASSPRDRDYEQYF
D gene: NA; V gene: TRBV7-2; CDR3 length: 14; clone size: medium-sized; J gene: TRBJ2-7; CDR3 DNA: TGTGCCAGCAGCTTAGTGGGGGGCGCGTACGAGCAGTACTTC; CDR3 protein: CASSLVGGAYEQYF
D gene: NA; V gene: TRBV10-3; CDR3 length: 13; clone size: large; J gene: TRBJ2-7; CDR3 DNA: TGTGCCATCAGCCTTCAGGGTTTTGGCGAGCAGTACTTC; CDR3 protein: CAISLQGFGEQYF
D gene: TRBD2; V gene: TRBV7-2; CDR3 length: 17; clone size: medium-sized; J gene: TRBJ2-3; CDR3 DNA: TGTGCCAGCAGCTTAGTTGGCGGGGGGGTCATCACAGATACGCAGTATTTT; CDR3 protein: CASSLVGGGVITDTQYF
D gene: TRBD1; V gene: TRBV2; CDR3 length: 17; clone size: medium-sized; J gene: TRBJ1-2; CDR3 DNA: TGTGCCAGCAGTGAACAGGGGGCGCGCATTTCTAACTATGGCTACACCTTC; CDR3 protein: CASSEQGARISNYGYTF
D gene: NA; V gene: TRBV12-3/TRBV12-4; CDR3 length: 14; clone size: large; J gene: TRBJ1-1; CDR3 DNA: TGTGCCAGCAGTTTCATAGGACAGAACACTGAAGCTTTCTTT; CDR3 protein: CASSFIGQNTEAFF
D gene: NA; V gene: TRBV27; CDR3 length: 16; clone size: large; J gene: TRBJ2-7; CDR3 DNA: TGTGCCAGCAGTTTATCCCGGACAGCTATTTCCTACGAGCAGTACTTC; CDR3 protein: CASSLSRTAISYEQYF
D gene: NA; V gene: TRBV9; CDR3 length: 15; clone size: many; J gene: TRBJ2-7; CDR3 DNA: TGTGCCAGCAAGACCGGGACGGCGGACTCCTACGAGCAGTACTTC; CDR3 protein: CASKTGTADSYEQYF
D gene: NA; V gene: TRBV19; CDR3 length: 14; clone size: medium-sized; J gene: TRBJ1-1; CDR3 DNA: TGTGCCAGTAGTATCTGGGACGGGAACACTGAAGCTTTCTTT; CDR3 protein: CASSIWDGNTEAFF
D gene: NA; V gene: TRBV14; CDR3 length: 14; clone size: many; J gene: TRBJ2-2; CDR3 DNA: TGTGCCAGCAGTCATAGGTCAAACACCGGGGAGCTGTTTTTT; CDR3 protein: CASSHRSNTGELFF
D gene: NA; V gene: TRBV7-9; CDR3 length: 14; clone size: medium-sized; J gene: TRBJ1-2; CDR3 DNA: TGTGCCAGCAGCTTAGACCTGGGAGGCTATGGCTACACCTTC; CDR3 protein: CASSLDLGGYGYTF
D gene: NA; V gene: TRBV10-3; CDR3 length: 14; clone size: large; J gene: TRBJ1-6; CDR3 DNA: TGTGCCGCCAAGGGGACACCCAATAATTCACCCCTCCACTTT; CDR3 protein: CAAKGTPNNSPLHF
D gene: NA; V gene: TRBV6-1; CDR3 length: 16; clone size: large; J gene: TRBJ2-2; CDR3 DNA: TGTGCCAGCAGTGAACAGGGGCCCTCGAACACCGGGGAGCTGTTTTTT; CDR3 protein: CASSEQGPSNTGELFF
D gene: NA; V gene: TRBV11-2; CDR3 length: 17; clone size: many; J gene: TRBJ1-1; CDR3 DNA: TGTGCCAGCAGCAACTATTCACAAACCGGGACACAGAAGGAAGCTTTCTTT; CDR3 protein: CASSNYSQTGTQKEAFF
D gene: NA; V gene: TRBV5-4; CDR3 length: 16; clone size: many; J gene: TRBJ1-1; CDR3 DNA: TGTGCCAGCAGCTCCCAGCCAGGGGCACGGAACACTGAAGCTTTCTTT; CDR3 protein: CASSSQPGARNTEAFF
D gene: TRBD2; V gene: TRBV6-4; CDR3 length: 15; clone size: NA; J gene: TRBJ2-3; CDR3 DNA: TGTGCCAGCAGGACTATCGGGGGGGCCGGGGATACGCAGTATTTT; CDR3 protein: CASRTIGGAGDTQYF
D gene: NA; V gene: TRBV6-4; CDR3 length: 13; clone size: medium-sized; J gene: TRBJ1-1; CDR3 DNA: TGTGCCAGCAGTGACACAGTCTACACTGAAGCTTTCTTT; CDR3 protein: CASSDTVYTEAFF
D gene: TRBD1; V gene: TRBV7-2; CDR3 length: 15; clone size: medium-sized; J gene: TRBJ1-2; CDR3 DNA: TGTGCCAGCAGCTTATCGGGACAGGGAATCTACGGCTACACCTTC; CDR3 protein: CASSLSGQGIYGYTF
D gene: TRBD2; V gene: TRBV20-1; CDR3 length: 15; clone size: medium-sized; J gene: TRBJ2-1; CDR3 DNA: TGCAGTGTCCCCGTAGCGGGGGGGCTTTACAATGAGCAGTTCTTC; CDR3 protein: CSVPVAGGLYNEQFF
D gene: TRBD1; V gene: TRBV27; CDR3 length: 15; clone size: NA; J gene: TRBJ2-1; CDR3 DNA: TGTGCCAGCAGCCGACAGGGGACGGCTGGGGATGAGCAGTTCTTC; CDR3 protein: CASSRQGTAGDEQFF
D gene: NA; V gene: TRBV9; CDR3 length: 15; clone size: many; J gene: TRBJ2-2; CDR3 DNA: TGTGCCAGCAGCGTAGAACAGGCCCCGGCCGGGGAGCTGTTTTTT; CDR3 protein: CASSVEQAPAGELFF
D gene: NA; V gene: TRBV7-9; CDR3 length: 12; clone size: few; J gene: TRBJ1-6; CDR3 DNA: TGTGCCAGCCTGACAGGAGAATCACCCCTCCACTTT; CDR3 protein: CASLTGESPLHF
D gene: TRBD1; V gene: TRBV3-1; CDR3 length: 15; clone size: many; J gene: TRBJ2-7; CDR3 DNA: TGTGCCAGCAGTCAAGATAGGCAGGGGGAACTCCAGCAGTACTTC; CDR3 protein: CASSQDRQGELQQYF
D gene: NA; V gene: TRBV12-3/TRBV12-4; CDR3 length: 14; clone size: medium-sized; J gene: TRBJ1-1; CDR3 DNA: TGTGCCAGCAGTCCCGGGACGGAGATCACTGAAGCTTTCTTT; CDR3 protein: CASSPGTEITEAFF
D gene: NA; V gene: TRBV6-2/TRBV6-3; CDR3 length: 15; clone size: large; J gene: TRBJ1-1; CDR3 DNA: TGTGCCAGCAGTTACCGGGGTCAAACGGGGACTGAAGCTTTCTTT; CDR3 protein: CASSYRGQTGTEAFF
D gene: NA; V gene: TRBV6-4; CDR3 length: 13; clone size: NA; J gene: TRBJ1-1; CDR3 DNA: TGTGCCAGCAGTGACACAGTATACACTGAAGATTTCTTT; CDR3 protein: CASSDTVYTEDFF
D gene: TRBD2; V gene: TRBV6-1; CDR3 length: 13; clone size: large; J gene: TRBJ2-5; CDR3 DNA: TGTGCCACCCGATCGGGGGGGAGCGAGACCCAGTACTTC; CDR3 protein: CATRSGGSETQYF
D gene: NA; V gene: TRBV9; CDR3 length: 15; clone size: medium-sized; J gene: TRBJ1-6; CDR3 DNA: TGTGCCAGCAGCGTAGACCTAATCGGGAATTCACCCCTCCACTTT; CDR3 protein: CASSVDLIGNSPLHF
D gene: NA; V gene: TRBV20-1; CDR3 length: 13; clone size: medium-sized; J gene: TRBJ2-3; CDR3 DNA: TGCAGTGCTAGTGCGGCTAGCACAGATACGCAGTATTTT; CDR3 protein: CSASAASTDTQYF
D gene: TRBD2; V gene: TRBV7-3; CDR3 length: 16; clone size: medium-sized; J gene: TRBJ2-2; CDR3 DNA: TGTGCCAGCAGCTTAAGAGCGGGGGGAGACACCGGGGAGCTGTTTTTT; CDR3 protein: CASSLRAGGDTGELFF
D gene: NA; V gene: TRBV6-2/TRBV6-3; CDR3 length: 14; clone size: NA; J gene: TRBJ1-5; CDR3 DNA: TGTGCCAGTCAGGGAACCCATAGCAACCAGCCCCAGCACTTT; CDR3 protein: CASQGTHSNQPQHF
D gene: NA; V gene: TRBV19; CDR3 length: 17; clone size: NA; J gene: TRBJ1-2; CDR3 DNA: TGTGCCAGTAGTTCACAGGGAGAGGCCGCGGGGAGTGCGGGCTACACCTTC; CDR3 protein: CASSSQGEAAGSAGYTF
D gene: NA; V gene: TRBV5-1; CDR3 length: 16; clone size: many; J gene: TRBJ2-2; CDR3 DNA: TGCGCCAGCAGCTTGGGGCGGCGGGAGAACACCGGGGAGCTGTTTTTT; CDR3 protein: CASSLGRRENTGELFF
D gene: NA; V gene: TRBV7-3; CDR3 length: 13; clone size: medium-sized; J gene: TRBJ2-3; CDR3 DNA: TGTGCCAGCAGCCCTGGGACTCCAACCACGCAGTATTTT; CDR3 protein: CASSPGTPTTQYF
D gene: NA; V gene: TRBV11-2; CDR3 length: 14; clone size: medium-sized; J gene: TRBJ1-2; CDR3 DNA: TGTGCCAGCAGCTTAACGACAGATTACTATGGCTACACCTTC; CDR3 protein: CASSLTTDYYGYTF
D gene: NA; V gene: TRBV7-9; CDR3 length: 14; clone size: few; J gene: TRBJ1-2; CDR3 DNA: TGTGCCAGCAGCTCTGGCACGTCTAACTATGGCTACACCTTC; CDR3 protein: CASSSGTSNYGYTF
D gene: TRBD1; V gene: TRBV2; CDR3 length: 14; clone size: large; J gene: TRBJ1-2; CDR3 DNA: TGTGCCAGCAGTGTCGGACAGGCCAACTATGGCTACACCTTC; CDR3 protein: CASSVGQANYGYTF
D gene: NA; V gene: TRBV18; CDR3 length: 14; clone size: NA; J gene: TRBJ2-7; CDR3 DNA: TGTGCCAGCTCACCAGGGGCTGCCTACCGGGAGCAGTACTTC; CDR3 protein: CASSPGAAYREQYF
D gene: NA; V gene: TRBV14; CDR3 length: 15; clone size: medium-sized; J gene: TRBJ1-2; CDR3 DNA: TGTGCCAGCAGCCAACGGACAGCCCTCTATTATGGCTACACCTTC; CDR3 protein: CASSQRTALYYGYTF
D gene: TRBD1; V gene: TRBV19; CDR3 length: 16; clone size: medium-sized; J gene: TRBJ1-1; CDR3 DNA: TGTGCCAGTAGTATACAGGGGGCGCTGGGTAACACTGAAGCTTTCTTT; CDR3 protein: CASSIQGALGNTEAFF
D gene: TRBD1; V gene: TRBV5-1; CDR3 length: 18; clone size: NA; J gene: TRBJ2-1; CDR3 DNA: TGCGCCAGCAGCCGTGGGACCGATGGACAGGGGGCGCGCAATGAGCAGTTCTTC; CDR3 protein: CASSRGTDGQGARNEQFF
D gene: TRBD2; V gene: TRBV4-3; CDR3 length: 15; clone size: many; J gene: TRBJ2-7; CDR3 DNA: TGCGCCAGCAGCCAAGATCGGGCTAGCGGCTACGAGCAGTACTTC; CDR3 protein: CASSQDRASGYEQYF
D gene: NA; V gene: TRBV19; CDR3 length: 15; clone size: medium-sized; J gene: TRBJ1-1; CDR3 DNA: TGTGCCAGTACCATCGGTCCAGGTAACCGGGACCAAGCTTTCTTT; CDR3 protein: CASTIGPGNRDQAFF